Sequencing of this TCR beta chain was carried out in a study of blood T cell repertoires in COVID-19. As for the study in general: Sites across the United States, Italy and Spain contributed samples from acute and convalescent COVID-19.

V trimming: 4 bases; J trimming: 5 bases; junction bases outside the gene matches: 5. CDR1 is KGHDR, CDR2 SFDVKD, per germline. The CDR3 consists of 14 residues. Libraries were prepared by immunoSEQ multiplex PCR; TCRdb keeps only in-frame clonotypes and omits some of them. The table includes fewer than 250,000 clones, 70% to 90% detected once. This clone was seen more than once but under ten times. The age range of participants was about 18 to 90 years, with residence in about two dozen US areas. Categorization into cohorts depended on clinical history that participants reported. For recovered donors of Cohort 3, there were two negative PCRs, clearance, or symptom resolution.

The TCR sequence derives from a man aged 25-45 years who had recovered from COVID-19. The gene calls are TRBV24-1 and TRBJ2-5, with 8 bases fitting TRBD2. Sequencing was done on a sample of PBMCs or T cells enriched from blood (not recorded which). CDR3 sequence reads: CATSERGAGETQYF. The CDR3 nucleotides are TGTGCCACCAGTGAGCGGGGGGCAGGGGAGACCCAGTACTTC.